The text below deals with one T cell receptor (beta chain). CDR3 size: 15 residues. The V segment lost 8 bases and the J segment 9 bases; nucleotides outside the gene matches: 13. The germline gives CDR1 SNHLY, CDR2 FYNNEI. This specimen comes from a study of CD8 T cells in Susac syndrome. Sequencing of TCR beta covered CD8+ and CD4+ T cells obtained from blood. The RNA input was roughly 0.45 to 1 ug, and it was reverse transcribed with random hexamers. Amplification of TCR beta CDR3 by immunoSEQ multiplex PCR spanned 54 Vbeta and 13 Jbeta. A single record per CDR3 protein comes from TCRdb applying MiXCR to the immunoSEQ multiplex PCR reads. The table includes about 200,000 distinct CDR3 sequences, around 90% detected once.

What was sequenced was CD8+ T cells from PBMCs. This receptor was obtained from a human donor with multiple sclerosis. This sequence joins TRBV2 and TRBJ2-1; 10 positions agree with TRBD1. CDR3 loop: CASVPAGQGTFEQFF. CDR3 DNA sequence: TGTGCCAGCGTACCGGCGGGACAGGGGACTTTTGAGCAGTTCTTC. Full variable domain (rest looked up from reference TRBV2 and TRBJ2-1): EPEVTQTPSHQVTQMGQEVILRCVPISNHLYFYWYRQILGQKVEFLVSFYNNEISEKSEIFDDQFSVERPDGSNFTLKIRSTKLEDSAMYFCASVPAGQGTFEQFFGPGTRLTVL.